Following are 14 T cell receptor beta chains from one sample sequenced in a study of technical replicates of blood from a few donors. The data were produced by immunoSEQ multiplex PCR, yet TCRdb's version contains in-frame clones alone and is incomplete. This sample yields 55,000 to 75,000 clones, of which roughly 86% are seen a single time; roughly 5% belongs to the top ten. Sequencing used PBMCs. The receptors shown here come from a human donor in good health. Some clones in this sample may be carry-over from other donors' samples.

CDR3 amino acids: CASSIGDRIQETQYF. CDR3 bases: TGTGCCAGTAGTATAGGGGACAGAATCCAAGAGACCCAGTACTTC. The rearrangement uses TRBV19 and TRBJ2-5; 7 nucleotides align to TRBD1. The CDR3 length is 15 residues. With 1 base clipped from V and 1 base from J, the junction kept 3 bases outside the gene matches. Germline V lookup: CDR1 LNHDA, CDR2 SQIVND (reference sequence). Combining the CDR3 with reference TRBV19 and TRBJ2-5 gives the whole variable domain DGGITQSPKYLFRKEGQNVTLSCEQNLNHDAMYWYRQDPGQGLRLIYYSQIVNDFQKGDIAEGYSVSREKKESFPLTVTSAQKNPTAFYLCASSIGDRIQETQYFGPGTRLLVL.

This chain uses TRBV29-1 with TRBJ2-7; TRBD1 might be the D (6 bases). V lost 0 bases and J lost 0, with 12 bases in between. CDR1 is SQVTM, CDR2 ANQGSEA, per germline. The CDR3 sequence is 15 residues long. CDR3 in amino acids: CSVEEVQGNSYEQYF. The CDR3 nucleotides are TGCAGCGTTGAAGAGGTCCAGGGGAACTCCTACGAGCAGTACTTC.

The V and J genes are TRBV13 and TRBJ2-7; possible D gene TRBD2, 6 bases. This CDR3 is built from 17 residues. Germline lookup yields CDR1 PRHDT and CDR2 FYEKMQ (reference sequence). Trimming stripped 3 bases from V and 3 bases from J, with 21 bases between. The CDR3 DNA sequence: TGTGCCAGCAGCTTCTCCGGGTTGGGGGGAGAAAACTACGAGCAGTACTTC. This codes for CASSFSGLGGENYEQYF.

This chain joins TRBV7-3 and TRBJ2-3; 8 nucleotides align to TRBD2. Germline V gene data show CDR1 as SGHTA and CDR2 as FQGTGA. The V and J ends lost 1 base and 0 bases, in that order; junction bases with no gene match: 3. This CDR3 is built from 16 residues. The DNA for the CDR3 is TGTGCCAGCAGCTTAATACCTAGCGGGAGCACAGATACGCAGTATTTT. Translation: CASSLIPSGSTDTQYF.

V usage is TRBV11-2 and J usage is TRBJ2-5, with TRBD2 identical over 15 bases. Germline assignment: CDR1 SGHAT and CDR2 FQNNGV. V trimming: 4 bases; J trimming: 0 bases; junction bases outside the gene matches: 6. There are 18 residues in the CDR3. Written as DNA, the CDR3 is TGTGCCAGCAGCTCTCGGACTAGCGGGAGGGCGTACCAAGAGACCCAGTACTTC. As protein: CASSSRTSGRAYQETQYF.

The rearrangement links TRBV13 to TRBJ1-1; D gene ambiguous. The V end lost 2 bases, the J end lost 4 bases, and 8 bases lay between the germline ends. The CDR3 loop spans 13 amino acids. Germline V gene data show CDR1 as PRHDT and CDR2 as FYEKMQ (reference sequence). CDR3 sequence reads: CASSLRAGTEAFF. In nucleotides, the CDR3 is TGTGCCAGCAGCTTAAGGGCGGGCACTGAAGCTTTCTTT.

This chain uses TRBV11-2 with TRBJ2-5; 10 nucleotides agree with TRBD2. V lost 5 bases, J lost 4 bases, and 16 bases stayed unmatched. Germline CDR1 and CDR2: SGHAT and FQNNGV. This CDR3 is built from 18 residues. CDR3 loop: CASSPTLLAGAGGETQYF. The CDR3 DNA sequence: TGTGCCAGCAGCCCAACCCTTCTAGCGGGGGCCGGGGGAGAGACCCAGTACTTC.

The rearrangement uses TRBV19 and TRBJ2-7; D perhaps matches TRBD1 (6 bases). Trimming removed 3 bases at V and 7 bases at J, with 7 bases between. Germline assignment: CDR1 LNHDA and CDR2 SQIVND (reference sequence). The CDR3 runs to 11 residues. CDR3 DNA sequence: TGTGCCAGTAGTATTGGGACAGAGCAGTACTTC. Residues: CASSIGTEQYF.

The chain uses TRBV5-5 and TRBJ1-1; D may be TRBD1 (6 bases). Trimming removed 1 base from V and 10 bases from J, with 14 bases in between. The V gene's germline CDR1 is SGHKS and CDR2 YYEKEE (reference sequence). The CDR3 runs 13 residues. The CDR3 protein is CASSLQGKVRAFF. The CDR3 DNA reads as TGTGCCAGCAGCTTGCAGGGGAAGGTCCGAGCTTTCTTT.

The chain combines TRBV7-3 with TRBJ2-7, with D perhaps TRBD2 (6 bases). The germline V and J ends were trimmed by 2 bases and 6 bases, with 11 bases remaining between them. The CDR3 runs to 13 residues. CDR1 and CDR2 from the germline V gene are SGHTA and FQGTGA. Written as DNA, the CDR3 is TGTGCCAGCAGCTTATTTGCGGGATTCGAGCAGTACTTC. It encodes CASSLFAGFEQYF.

The chain recombines TRBV6-6 with TRBJ1-5; possibly TRBD1 for D (5 bases). V lost 5 bases and J lost 3, with 8 bases in between. The CDR3 is 13 residues long. Germline CDR1 MNHNY, CDR2 SVGAGI (reference sequence). CDR3 sequence: CASSGGVNQPQHF. The CDR3 DNA follows: TGTGCCAGCAGTGGAGGGGTCAATCAGCCCCAGCATTTT.

CDR3 amino acids: CASSMTPSEGGELFF. The CDR3 nucleotides read TGTGCCAGCAGCATGACCCCCTCGGAGGGCGGGGAGCTGTTTTTT. The chain employs TRBV9 and TRBJ2-2; D is perhaps TRBD2 (6 bases). Trimming left V 4 bases short and J 7 bases short, with 17 bases between. Germline loops: CDR1 SGDLS, CDR2 YYNGEE. The CDR3 covers 15 residues. Full variable domain (rest looked up from reference TRBV9 and TRBJ2-2): DSGVTQTPKHLITATGQRVTLRCSPRSGDLSVYWYQQSLDQGLQFLIQYYNGEERAKGNILERFSAQQFPDLHSELNLSSLELGDSALYFCASSMTPSEGGELFFGEGSRLTVL.

V usage is TRBV25-1 and J usage is TRBJ1-2; 7 bases line up with TRBD1. Trimming cost V 2 bases and J 0 bases; bases outside gene matches: 6. The CDR3 runs 16 residues. Per the germline V gene, CDR1 is MGHDK and CDR2 is SYGVNS. The CDR3 loop is CASSERGQTANYGYTF. The CDR3 coding sequence is TGTGCCAGCAGTGAAAGGGGGCAGACAGCTAACTATGGCTACACCTTC.

The J gene is TRBJ2-3, the V gene TRBV5-1; TRBD2 aligns across 7 bases. This CDR3 is built from 14 residues. The V and J ends lost 3 bases and 2 bases, in that order; junction bases with no gene match: 3. Germline values: CDR1 SGHRS, CDR2 YFSETQ. The CDR3 coding sequence is TGCGCCAGCAGCTCCGGGGGGTCCACAGATACGCAGTATTTT. This gives the protein CASSSGGSTDTQYF.